The 16 T cell receptor beta chains in this list originate from one sample, sequenced in a study of Ad26.COV2.S vaccination and SARS-CoV-2 variants. Noted treatment: some 20 received Ad26.COV2.S at low or high dose, single or two shots; roughly 5 received placebo; per-sample allocation not given. Day 63 after the first vaccine or placebo injection was the time point for sampling. Sequenced by immunoSEQ multiplex PCR; TCRdb stores in-frame clones only, minus some. The table has about 320,000 clones, just over 85% seen once. The sample here was peripheral blood, taken in a trial of Ad26.COV2.S vaccine versus placebo. These receptors were taken from a person aged 18-65 years who received the Ad26.COV2.S COVID-19 vaccine or a placebo.

The chain combines TRBV6-5 with TRBJ1-1, with D possibly being TRBD1 (6 bases). Trimming shortened V by 5 bases and J by 3 bases, and 16 bases separated the two germline ends. From germline, CDR1 is MNHEY and CDR2 SVGAGI. CDR3 length: 15 amino acids. CDR3 nucleotide sequence: TGTGCCAGCAGTCGCCCGACAGGCCGGTACACTGAAGCTTTCTTT. Its protein product is CASSRPTGRYTEAFF.

The chain is built from TRBV11-2 and TRBJ2-2; D remains unclear. V was pared by 1 base and J by 4 bases, with 7 bases between. The CDR3 totals 14 residues. The germline gives CDR1 SGHAT, CDR2 FQNNGV. The CDR3 DNA follows: TGTGCCAGCAGCTTAGCCGGCGGCACCGGGGAGCTGTTTTTT. This gives the protein CASSLAGGTGELFF.

The chain combines TRBV19 with TRBJ2-1; TRBD2 matches 7 bases. Trimming took 6 bases from V and 3 from J; bases not matched to a gene: 5. Germline V gene lookup returns CDR1 LNHDA and CDR2 SQIVND (reference sequence). The CDR3 has 14 amino acids. The CDR3 DNA is TGTGCCAGTAGCCCTAGCGGACACTACAATGAGCAGTTCTTC. The encoded protein is CASSPSGHYNEQFF.

The chain uses TRBV6-2 or TRBV6-3 and TRBJ1-2; 12 bases are a match to TRBD1. Germline V gives CDR1 MNHEY, CDR2 SVGEGT. V trimming: 5 bases; J trimming: 6 bases; junction bases outside the gene matches: 7. The CDR3 sequence is 15 residues long. CDR3 coding DNA: TGTGCCAGCAGTGGCCCGGGACAGGGGGCAAATGGCTACACCTTC. It encodes CASSGPGQGANGYTF.

The rearrangement links TRBV7-8 to TRBJ2-7; perhaps TRBD1 as D (6 bases). Germline loops: CDR1 SGHVS, CDR2 FQNEAQ. Trimming left V 6 bases short and J 6 bases short, with 18 bases between. The CDR3 runs 14 residues. CDR3 nucleotide sequence: TGTGCCAGCAGACCAAGTTGGGGGCCAGGCGAGCAGTACTTC. Translating gives CASRPSWGPGEQYF.

The chain is built from TRBV7-8 and TRBJ1-5; tentative D call: TRBD1 (6 bases). The germline gives CDR1 SGHVS, CDR2 FQNEAQ. V lost 3 bases to trimming and J lost 2 bases, with 17 bases between them. CDR3 length: 17 residues. The CDR3 DNA sequence: TGTGCCAGCAGCTTTAAAACAGGGAAAGGCGGCAATCAGCCCCAGCATTTT. Protein sequence: CASSFKTGKGGNQPQHF.

The sample holds one count of this clone. The rearrangement uses TRBV4-3 and TRBJ2-2, with 8 bases aligning to TRBD1. The CDR3 covers 16 residues. CDR1 and CDR2 from the germline V gene are LGHNA and YSLEER. V was clipped by 4 bases and J by 6 bases; unmatched bases: 10. This chain's CDR3 is CASSRGDRQSAGELFF. DNA for the CDR3: TGCGCCAGCAGCCGGGGGGACAGGCAGTCCGCCGGGGAGCTGTTTTTT.

The V gene is TRBV6-5, the J gene TRBJ2-2; perhaps TRBD1 as D (5 bases). The CDR3 sequence is 13 residues long. V was trimmed by 3 bases and J by 5 bases, leaving 7 bases between them. Germline V gives CDR1 MNHEY, CDR2 SVGAGI. The CDR3 nucleotides read TGTGCCAGCAGTTATAGACAGACCGGGGAGCTGTTTTTT. This translates into CASSYRQTGELFF.

The DNA for the CDR3 is TGTGCCTGGAGTGGAATGGGGGGATACAATGAGCAGTTCTTC. Its translation: CAWSGMGGYNEQFF. The rearrangement joins TRBV30 to TRBJ2-1, with D perhaps TRBD2 (6 bases). The germline V and J ends were trimmed by 1 base and 4 bases, with 11 bases remaining between them. CDR1 is GTSNPN and CDR2 is SVGIG in the germline V gene (reference sequence). The CDR3 contains 14 residues.

In its sample, this clone was seen many times. The chain is built from TRBV19 and TRBJ1-1; D perhaps matches TRBD1 (6 bases). Germline V gives CDR1 LNHDA, CDR2 SQIVND (reference sequence). This CDR3 spans 12 amino acids. V lost 6 bases to trimming and J lost 10 bases, with 15 bases between them. The CDR3 DNA sequence: TGTGCCAGTAGGGATCGGGGGCTGGTAGCTTTCTTT. It translates to CASRDRGLVAFF.

The chain has TRBV7-9 and TRBJ1-2; 9 bases line up with TRBD1. The CDR3 loop spans 16 amino acids. In germline, CDR1 is SEHNR, CDR2 FQNEAQ (reference sequence). Trimming took 7 bases from V and 1 from J; bases not matched to a gene: 10. The CDR3 DNA reads as TGTGCCAGCAACTCGGGACAGGGCCTGGGTAACTATGGCTACACCTTC. Translation gives CASNSGQGLGNYGYTF. Full variable domain (remainder filled in from reference TRBV7-9 and TRBJ1-2): DTGVSQNPRHKITKRGQNVTFRCDPISEHNRLYWYRQTLGQGPEFLTYFQNEAQLEKSRLLSDRFSAERPKGSFSTLEIQRTEQGDSAMYLCASNSGQGLGNYGYTFGSGTRLTVV.

This chain joins TRBV5-6 and TRBJ2-1; 11 bases align to TRBD2. Germline V lookup: CDR1 SGHDT, CDR2 YYEEEE. The CDR3 has 18 amino acids. J lost 2 bases, V lost 0 bases, and 7 bases had no gene match. The CDR3 here is CASSLALAGGFTYNEQFF. As DNA, the CDR3 is TGTGCCAGCAGCTTGGCTCTAGCGGGGGGTTTTACCTACAATGAGCAGTTCTTC.

The genes are TRBV5-1 and TRBJ2-1; 15 nucleotides align to TRBD2. This CDR3 has 15 residues. J was trimmed by 9 bases and V by 5 bases; bases with no gene match: 6. Germline V gene data show CDR1 as SGHRS and CDR2 as YFSETQ. In DNA form, the CDR3 reads TGCGCCAGCAGACTACCGGGACTAGCGGGGGGTGAGCAGTTCTTC. The encoded protein is CASRLPGLAGGEQFF.

V is TRBV19 and J is TRBJ2-1; 9 nucleotides agree with TRBD1. Germline CDR1 and CDR2: LNHDA and SQIVND (reference sequence). This CDR3 comprises 15 residues. V trimming: 6 bases; J trimming: 1 base; junction bases outside the gene matches: 4. The CDR3 DNA is TGTGCCAGTAGGCCGGACAGGGGATCCTACAATGAGCAGTTCTTC. Its protein is CASRPDRGSYNEQFF.

The chain has TRBV20-1 and TRBJ2-7; D perhaps matches TRBD2 (6 bases). V shed 3 bases and J shed 0 bases, with 15 bases lying between them. CDR3 length equals 15 residues. Germline V gene sequence: CDR1 DFQATT, CDR2 SNEGSKA (reference sequence). CDR3 protein: CSASSGDSSSYEQYF. The CDR3 DNA follows: TGCAGTGCTAGTTCGGGAGATTCAAGCTCCTACGAGCAGTACTTC.

The chain joins TRBV29-1 to TRBJ2-2; TRBD1 is a possible D gene (6 bases). The CDR3 is 14 amino acids. The V and J ends lost 5 bases and 5 bases respectively, with 15 bases between them. CDR1 is SQVTM and CDR2 is ANQGSEA in the germline V gene. CDR3 bases: TGCAGCGTTTTCACACAGGGTCGTACCGGGGAGCTGTTTTTT. This encodes CSVFTQGRTGELFF.